Below, 25 T cell receptor beta chains from the same sample are listed, as sequenced in a study of CD8+ T cells in alopecia areata. It was cDNA, reverse transcribed from extracted RNA, that served as the sequencing template. Assay: immunoSEQ multiplex PCR; the TCRdb copy retains only in-frame clones and omits some. The sample holds roughly 110,000 clones, 50% to 65% seen once. Treatment given: oral pan-JAK inhibitor, 5-10 mg twice daily. The starting material was CD4+ T cells sorted from blood, obtained at week 24, from a patient treated with tofacitinib. Source of these receptors: a human donor with alopecia areata.

This chain joins TRBV5-4 and TRBJ1-2; 7 bases are a match to TRBD1. V was clipped by 3 bases and J by 7 bases; unmatched bases: 6. The germline V gene encodes CDR1 SGHNT and CDR2 YYREEE (reference sequence). The CDR3 runs 13 residues. This CDR3 reads CASSSPDRAGYTF. The CDR3 region has the DNA TGTGCCAGCAGCTCCCCCGACAGGGCTGGCTACACCTTC.

This clone has a handful of counts. This chain uses TRBV21-1 with TRBJ2-7; the D call TRBD2 from the table was never checked on the DNA. TRBV21-1 is marked as a pseudogene. The CDR3 has 16 amino acids. CDR3 loop: CASSKAAGGRRNEQYF. In DNA, the CDR3 is TGTGCCAGCAGCAAAGCGGCGGGGGGGCGGCGGAACGAGCAGTACTTC.

The CDR3 region has the DNA TGTGCCAGCAGATCCTCCGGAGGAGGCGGCTACACCTTC. This gives the protein CASRSSGGGGYTF. The chain links TRBV6-6 to TRBJ1-2; D remains ambiguous. Germline CDR1 MNHNY, CDR2 SVGAGI (reference sequence). The CDR3 loop spans 13 amino acids. V was pared by 6 bases and J by 8 bases, with 16 bases between.

The chain carries TRBV9 and TRBJ2-2; 8 nucleotides line up with TRBD1. Trimming at V came to 3 bases and at J to 7 bases, leaving 2 bases not matched to a gene. Germline V gene data show CDR1 as SGDLS and CDR2 as YYNGEE. The CDR3 totals 13 residues. CDR3 amino acids: CASSADRGGELFF. The CDR3 nucleotides read TGTGCCAGCAGCGCAGACAGGGGCGGGGAGCTGTTTTTT.

This chain uses TRBV30 with TRBJ1-1, with 8 bases fitting TRBD1. The CDR3 totals 14 residues. Germline V gene lookup returns CDR1 GTSNPN and CDR2 SVGIG (reference sequence). V was pared by 4 bases and J by 4 bases, with 8 bases of the junction left unmatched. CDR3 amino acids: CAWMAPGGTTEAFF. The CDR3 DNA sequence: TGTGCCTGGATGGCCCCAGGGGGCACCACTGAAGCTTTCTTT.

The V and J genes are TRBV4-1 and TRBJ1-2; D unclear. This CDR3 has 14 residues. Looked up from germline, CDR1 is MGHRA and CDR2 is YSYEKL. Trimming stripped 1 base from V and 2 bases from J, with 8 bases between. The CDR3 DNA sequence: TGCGCCAGCAGCCAAGTCGGAGGGAACTATGGCTACACCTTC. It yields the protein CASSQVGGNYGYTF.

This clone was detected only once. This chain joins TRBV29-1 and TRBJ1-5; D remains ambiguous. This CDR3 spans 12 amino acids. V was trimmed by 4 bases and J by 3 bases, leaving 7 bases between them. Germline values: CDR1 SQVTM, CDR2 ANQGSEA. The CDR3 bases are TGCAGCGTTGCTGGGGTCAATCAGCCCCAGCATTTT. Its protein product is CSVAGVNQPQHF.

This clone was seen more than once but under ten times. CDR3 nucleotide sequence: TGCGCCAGCAGCCCCGGACAGGGCACAGATACGCAGTATTTT. Translated: CASSPGQGTDTQYF. V usage is TRBV4-3 and J usage is TRBJ2-3; TRBD1 agrees at 7 bases. Trimming at V came to 4 bases and at J to 1 base, leaving 2 bases not matched to a gene. Germline CDR1 is LGHNA and CDR2 is YSLEER. CDR3 length: 14 residues.

For this clone: This same CDR3 is encoded by further DNA sequences in the sample. The chain recombines TRBV29-1 with TRBJ1-1, with D unclear. The length of the CDR3 is 13 residues. V dropped 4 bases and J dropped 0 bases, with 9 bases sitting between them. CDR1 is SQVTM and CDR2 is ANQGSEA in the germline V gene. CDR3 amino acids: CSVVRQMNTEAFF. The DNA for the CDR3 is TGCAGCGTTGTTCGGCAGATGAACACTGAAGCTTTCTTT.

This clone was detected a few times. The genes are TRBV7-3 and TRBJ2-3; TRBD2 is a possible D gene (7 bases). With 8 bases removed from V and 4 bases from J, the gap between germline ends came to 16 bases. CDR3 length equals 14 residues. Germline V CDR1 and CDR2: SGHTA, FQGTGA. The CDR3 loop is CASARGGGPDTQYF. DNA of the CDR3: TGTGCCAGCGCCCGGGGCGGGGGCCCAGATACGCAGTATTTT.

The chain links TRBV18 to TRBJ2-1; D call uncertain. V shed 2 bases and J shed 3 bases, with 14 bases lying between them. The CDR3 runs to 16 residues. Germline loops: CDR1 KGHSH, CDR2 LQKENI. CDR3 sequence: CASSPGSLLYYNEQFF. The CDR3 DNA follows: TGTGCCAGCTCACCAGGTAGCCTACTCTACTACAATGAGCAGTTCTTC.

V usage is TRBV30 and J usage is TRBJ2-3, with 8 bases fitting TRBD2. CDR3 length: 14 residues. V was clipped by 3 bases and J by 4 bases; unmatched bases: 6. The germline gives CDR1 GTSNPN, CDR2 SVGIG (reference sequence). CDR3 nucleotide sequence: TGTGCCTGGAGCCGGGGGGGTAGGGCAGATACGCAGTATTTT. This codes for CAWSRGGRADTQYF.

On this clone: This specimen includes other DNA sequences encoding the same CDR3. The gene calls are TRBV15 and TRBJ2-7; 7 bases are shared with TRBD2. This CDR3 comprises 14 residues. CDR1 and CDR2 (germline): LNHNV, YYDKDF (reference sequence). The V gene end was trimmed by 1 base and the J gene end by 4 bases; junction bases not matched to a gene: 4. CDR3 region: CATSRGGGGYEQYF. CDR3 sequence (DNA): TGTGCCACCAGCAGAGGCGGGGGTGGATACGAGCAGTACTTC.

This clone was observed a few times. The gene calls are TRBV29-1 and TRBJ1-6; D unclear. The CDR3 runs to 14 residues. Germline lookup yields CDR1 SQVTM and CDR2 ANQGSEA. The CDR3 sequence: CRDHLPYRNSPLHF. The DNA for the CDR3 is TGCAGGGACCATCTTCCCTATAGGAATTCACCCCTCCACTTT. The full variable domain, rest sourced from reference TRBV29-1 and TRBJ1-6, is SAVISQKPSRDICQRGTSLTIQCQVDSQVTMMFWYRQQPGQSLTLIATANQGSEATYESGFVIDKFPISRPNLTFSTLTVSNMSPEDSSIYLCRDHLPYRNSPLHFGNGTRLTVT.

This rearrangement joins TRBV5-4 to TRBJ2-6, with D perhaps TRBD1 (6 bases). The germline V and J ends were trimmed by 6 bases and 2 bases, with 12 bases remaining between them. The germline V gene has CDR1 SGHNT and CDR2 YYREEE (reference sequence). This CDR3 comprises 15 residues. The CDR3 loop is CASTRGQTGANVLTF. The CDR3, as DNA: TGTGCCAGCACCCGAGGACAGACTGGGGCCAACGTCCTGACTTTC.

This chain connects TRBV4-1 to TRBJ1-5; TRBD1 is a possible D gene (5 bases). The CDR3 extends over 17 amino acids. V lost 1 base, J lost 0 bases, and 13 bases lay in between. Germline CDR1 and CDR2: MGHRA and YSYEKL. For the CDR3, the DNA is TGCGCCAGCAGCCAAGGTTGGGGCCGCCATAGCAATCAGCCCCAGCATTTT. It specifies CASSQGWGRHSNQPQHF.

The chain combines TRBV30 with TRBJ1-2; D might be TRBD1 (5 bases). Germline lookup yields CDR1 GTSNPN and CDR2 SVGIG (reference sequence). This CDR3 region has 15 residues. V lost 4 bases to trimming and J lost 1 base, with 16 bases between them. In DNA, the CDR3 is TGTGCCTGGACAAATCAGGGCAGATTTAACTATGGCTACACCTTC. Translating gives CAWTNQGRFNYGYTF. Full variable domain (outside the CDR3, taken from reference TRBV30 and TRBJ1-2): SQTIHQWPATLVQPVGSPLSLECTVEGTSNPNLYWYRQAAGRGLQLLFYSVGIGQISSEVPQNLSASRPQDRQFILSSKKLLLSDSGFYLCAWTNQGRFNYGYTFGSGTRLTVV.

This sequence joins TRBV29-1 and TRBJ2-5, with D perhaps matching TRBD1 (5 bases). The CDR3 has 12 amino acids. Germline V lookup: CDR1 SQVTM, CDR2 ANQGSEA. CDR3 protein: CTAAGSQETQYF. Here the CDR3 DNA reads TGCACCGCCGCAGGGTCTCAAGAGACCCAGTACTTC.

The chain uses TRBV18 and TRBJ1-3, with 8 bases that match TRBD1. The CDR3 consists of 14 residues. Per germline, CDR1 KGHSH and CDR2 LQKENI. Trimming took 5 bases from V and 2 from J; bases not matched to a gene: 2. CDR3 coding DNA: TGTGCCAGCTCAGCGGGACAGGCTGGAAACACCATATATTTT. Protein sequence: CASSAGQAGNTIYF.

This clone was picked up a small number of times. The chain combines TRBV6-5 with TRBJ2-7, with D perhaps matching TRBD2 (6 bases). Trimming shortened V by 0 bases and J by 0 bases, and 9 bases separated the two germline ends. CDR3 size: 15 residues. Germline CDR1 is MNHEY and CDR2 is SVGAGI. The CDR3 bases are TGTGCCAGCAGTTACTCGGGGGGACCCTCCTACGAGCAGTACTTC. Translation: CASSYSGGPSYEQYF.

The chain uses TRBV11-2 and TRBJ2-7, with D uncertain. The CDR3 extends over 14 amino acids. V was trimmed by 1 base and J by 2 bases, leaving 9 bases between them. In germline, CDR1 is SGHAT, CDR2 FQNNGV. This chain's CDR3 is CASSLAFPPYEQYF. In DNA form, the CDR3 reads TGTGCCAGCAGCTTAGCTTTCCCCCCCTACGAGCAGTACTTC.

The sample holds a few counts of this clone. The chain carries TRBV4-3 and TRBJ1-4; unclear D gene. CDR3 length equals 14 residues. The germline V and J ends were trimmed by 0 bases and 2 bases, with 4 bases remaining between them. The germline V gene has CDR1 LGHNA and CDR2 YSLEER. The CDR3 is CASSQEQTNEKLFF. CDR3 coding DNA: TGCGCCAGCAGCCAAGAACAGACTAATGAAAAACTGTTTTTT.

The chain uses TRBV2 and TRBJ1-4; D not resolved. The germline V gene has CDR1 SNHLY and CDR2 FYNNEI. The CDR3 spans 13 residues. V was shortened by 0 bases and J by 6 bases, with 5 bases between the two germline ends. CDR3 protein: CASSEALDEKLFF. The CDR3 nucleotides read TGTGCCAGCAGTGAAGCCCTAGATGAAAAACTGTTTTTT.

To note about this clone: Distinct nucleotide sequences in the sample also encode this CDR3. The chain joins TRBV5-1 to TRBJ1-1; D is unclear. The germline gives CDR1 SGHRS, CDR2 YFSETQ. The CDR3 extends over 13 amino acids. The V end was cut by 0 bases, the J end by 5 bases, with 8 bases between. CDR3 nucleotide sequence: TGCGCCAGCAGCTTGGACAGCAATACTGAAGCTTTCTTT. Its translation is CASSLDSNTEAFF. The entire variable domain, with the rest obtained from reference TRBV5-1 and TRBJ1-1, is as follows: KAGVTQTPRYLIKTRGQQVTLSCSPISGHRSVSWYQQTPGQGLQFLFEYFSETQRNKGNFPGRFSGRQFSNSRSEMNVSTLELGDSALYLCASSLDSNTEAFFGQGTRLTVV.

J is TRBJ1-2 and V is TRBV5-4, with 7 bases identical to TRBD1. The CDR3 extends over 13 amino acids. CDR1 is SGHNT, CDR2 YYREEE, per germline (reference sequence). V gave up 5 bases and J gave up 6 bases; unmatched junction bases: 7. The CDR3 sequence is CASSLTGRDGYTF. DNA for the CDR3: TGTGCCAGCAGTTTGACAGGGCGGGATGGCTACACCTTC. Full variable domain (outside the CDR3, taken from reference TRBV5-4 and TRBJ1-2): ETGVTQSPTHLIKTRGQQVTLRCSSQSGHNTVSWYQQALGQGPQFIFQYYREEENGRGNFPPRFSGLQFPNYSSELNVNALELDDSALYLCASSLTGRDGYTFGSGTRLTVV.